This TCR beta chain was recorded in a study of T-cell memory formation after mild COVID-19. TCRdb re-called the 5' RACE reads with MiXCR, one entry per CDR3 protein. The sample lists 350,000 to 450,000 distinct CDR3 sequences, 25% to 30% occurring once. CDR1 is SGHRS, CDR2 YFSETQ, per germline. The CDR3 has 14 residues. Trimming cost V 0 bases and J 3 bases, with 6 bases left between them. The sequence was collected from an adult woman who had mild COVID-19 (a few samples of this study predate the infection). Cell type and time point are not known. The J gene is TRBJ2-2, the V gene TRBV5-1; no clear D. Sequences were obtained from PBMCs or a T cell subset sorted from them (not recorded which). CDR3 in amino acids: CASSLVPDTGELFF. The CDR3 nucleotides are TGCGCCAGCAGCTTGGTCCCAGACACCGGGGAGCTGTTTTTT.